This T cell receptor (beta chain) was profiled in a study of blood T cell repertoires in COVID-19. Study summary: Donors in the United States, Italy and Spain gave samples during acute or convalescent COVID-19. The cDNA or gDNA used as material had been derived from T cells, B-cell-depleted T cells, or PBMCs.

Germline V gene data show CDR1 as LNHNV and CDR2 as YYDKDF (reference sequence). V lost 0 bases and J lost 6; bases outside the gene matches: 9. The CDR3 runs 16 residues. Per the original data handling: Amplification from reference gene primers served as the basis for estimated nucleated cell counts. Clones were sequenced by immunoSEQ multiplex PCR, and TCRdb holds only the in-frame ones, with some missing. The DNA gave D and trimming, while V, J and clone size come from that table. Of some 180,000 clones in the sample, 84% were seen once. The specimen sequenced was peripheral blood. V and J are TRBV15 and TRBJ2-7, with 9 bases that match TRBD2. The origin of this receptor is a human donor in a cohort sampled during active COVID-19. The CDR3 bases are TGTGCCACCAGCAGAGATTTCGCGGGAGGGGATATCGAGCAGTACTTC. Translated, it gives CATSRDFAGGDIEQYF.